This T cell receptor beta chain came from a study of CD8+CD57+ T cells in acquired aplastic anemia. Across the study: The DNA of sorted CD4+ and CD8+ cells averaged around 3.2 ug. The study's findings and limits: Patients and controls were not found to differ significantly in CD8+ Simpson's diversity.

The CDR3 is 13 residues long. Those patients picked for sequencing had displayed CD8+CD57+ cell expansion on flow cytometry. TCR beta VDJ and CDR3 were profiled, and genomic DNA was the template. TCRdb re-derived calls from the reads in MiXCR, one entry per CDR3 protein. The sample lists hundreds of thousands of distinct CDR3 sequences; 47% were seen once. This clonotype was observed at least ten times. Its matching antigen is unknown. A junction boundary mismatches the germline segment, possibly from a read error. This chain links TRBV12-3 or TRBV12-4 with TRBJ2-1; TRBD2 aligns across 11 bases. The clonotype comes from a human donor with aplastic anemia. The sample comprised sorted CD4+, CD8+, or CD8+CD57+ T cells (not recorded which) from PBMCs. The CDR3 nucleotides are TGTGCCAGCAGTCTAGAACTGACTAGCGGGACTTTTTTC. Protein sequence: CASSLELTSGTFF.